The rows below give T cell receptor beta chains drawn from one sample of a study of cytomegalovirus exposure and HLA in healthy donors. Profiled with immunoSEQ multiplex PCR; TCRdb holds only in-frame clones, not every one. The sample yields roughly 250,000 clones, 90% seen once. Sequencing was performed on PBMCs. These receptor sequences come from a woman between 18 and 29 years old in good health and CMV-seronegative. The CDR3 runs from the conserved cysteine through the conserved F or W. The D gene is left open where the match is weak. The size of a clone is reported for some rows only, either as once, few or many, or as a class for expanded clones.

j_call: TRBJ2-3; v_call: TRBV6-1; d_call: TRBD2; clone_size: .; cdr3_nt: TGTGCCAGCAGTGAGTATAGCGGGACTCGCACAGATACGCAGTATTTT; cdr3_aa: CASSEYSGTRTDTQYF
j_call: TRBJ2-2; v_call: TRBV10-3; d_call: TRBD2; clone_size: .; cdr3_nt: TGTGCCACCGCTCCGGGACTAGCGGGGGGGCCCTTCGCCGGGGAGCTGTTTTTT; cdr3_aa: CATAPGLAGGPFAGELFF
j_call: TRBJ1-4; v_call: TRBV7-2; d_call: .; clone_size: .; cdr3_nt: TGTGCCAGCAGCTTAGACGGAACTAATGAAAAACTGTTTTTT; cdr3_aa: CASSLDGTNEKLFF
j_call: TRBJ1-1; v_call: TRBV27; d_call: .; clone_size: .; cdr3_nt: TGTGCCAGCAGTTGGGGGACACCTCCTACTGAAGCTTTCTTT; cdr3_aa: CASSWGTPPTEAFF
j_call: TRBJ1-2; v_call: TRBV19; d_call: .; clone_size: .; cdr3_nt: TGTGCCAGTAGTATAGGTAGCCCCTTCTATGGCTACACCTTC; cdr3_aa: CASSIGSPFYGYTF
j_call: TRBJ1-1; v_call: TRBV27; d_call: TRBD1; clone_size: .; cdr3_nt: TGTGCCAGCAGTATAACAGGGGGAAACACTGAAGCTTTCTTT; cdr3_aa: CASSITGGNTEAFF
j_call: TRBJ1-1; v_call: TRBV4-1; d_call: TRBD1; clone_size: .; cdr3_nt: TGCGCCAGCAGCCGAGCCGGGACAGGGAACACTGAAGCTTTCTTT; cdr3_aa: CASSRAGTGNTEAFF
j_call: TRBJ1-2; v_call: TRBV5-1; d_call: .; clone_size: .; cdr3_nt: TGCGCCAGCAGCTTGGGCTCGGGGGGCGGCTACACCTTC; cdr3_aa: CASSLGSGGGYTF
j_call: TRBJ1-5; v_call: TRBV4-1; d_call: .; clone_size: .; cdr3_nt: TGCGCCAGCAGCCAAGAAGGGGGGGTAAATAGCAATCAGCCCCAGCATTTT; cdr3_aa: CASSQEGGVNSNQPQHF
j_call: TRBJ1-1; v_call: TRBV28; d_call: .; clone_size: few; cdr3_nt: TGTGCCACCAATACAGTGAACACTGAAGCTTTCTTT; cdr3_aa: CATNTVNTEAFF
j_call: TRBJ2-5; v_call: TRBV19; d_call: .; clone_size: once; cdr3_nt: TGTGCCAGTAGTATGGTTTGGACAGCCGCACAAGAGACCCAGTACTTC; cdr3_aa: CASSMVWTAAQETQYF
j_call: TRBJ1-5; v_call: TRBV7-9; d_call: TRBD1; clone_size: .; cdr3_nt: TGTGCCAGCAGCCTCGGGACAGGGCCGGAAGATAGCAATCAGCCCCAGCATTTT; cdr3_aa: CASSLGTGPEDSNQPQHF
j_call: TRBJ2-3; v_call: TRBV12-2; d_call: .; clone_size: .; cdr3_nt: TGTGCAAGTCGCTTCCGATACACGGGTTTCACAGATACGCAGTATTTT; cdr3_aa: CASRFRYTGFTDTQYF
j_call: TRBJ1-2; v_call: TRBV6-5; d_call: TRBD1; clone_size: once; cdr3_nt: TGTGCCAGCAGTGGGACAGGGGGAAATGGCTACACCTTC; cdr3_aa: CASSGTGGNGYTF
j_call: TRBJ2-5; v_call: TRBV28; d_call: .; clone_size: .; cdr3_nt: TGTGCCAGCAGTTTTCAGACATCCCAAGAGACCCAGTACTTC; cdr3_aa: CASSFQTSQETQYF
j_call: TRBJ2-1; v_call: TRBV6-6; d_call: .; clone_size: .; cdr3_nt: TGTGCCAGCAGTTACTGGTCTAGTAGCTCCTACAATGAGCAGTTCTTC; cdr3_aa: CASSYWSSSSYNEQFF
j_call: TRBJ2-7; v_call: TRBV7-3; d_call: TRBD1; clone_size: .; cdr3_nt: TGTGCCAGCAGCTTTGGGACAGGCCCATCCTACGAGCAGTACTTC; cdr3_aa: CASSFGTGPSYEQYF
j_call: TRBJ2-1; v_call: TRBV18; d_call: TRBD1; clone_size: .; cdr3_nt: TGTGCCAGCTCACCAAGAAGACAGGGTGATGAGCAGTTCTTC; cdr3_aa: CASSPRRQGDEQFF
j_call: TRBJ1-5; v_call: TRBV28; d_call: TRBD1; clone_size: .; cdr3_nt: TGTGCCAGCGACAGACCCCGGGACAGATATCAGCCCCAGCATTTT; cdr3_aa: CASDRPRDRYQPQHF
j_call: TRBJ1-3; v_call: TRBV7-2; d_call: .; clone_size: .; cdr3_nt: TGTGCCAGCAGCTTAGGGGGGAGGACTGACTCTGGAAACACCATATATTTT; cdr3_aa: CASSLGGRTDSGNTIYF
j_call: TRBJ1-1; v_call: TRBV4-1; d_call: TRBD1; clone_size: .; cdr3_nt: TGCGCCAGCAGCCAGACAGGGAGGAGCACTGAAGCTTTCTTT; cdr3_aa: CASSQTGRSTEAFF
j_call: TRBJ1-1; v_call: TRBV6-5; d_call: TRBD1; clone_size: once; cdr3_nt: TGTGCCAGCAGTTTGGGACAGGGGGGTTTGAACACTGAAGCTTTCTTT; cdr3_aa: CASSLGQGGLNTEAFF
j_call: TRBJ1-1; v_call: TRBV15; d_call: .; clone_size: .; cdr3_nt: TGTGCCACCAGCGCACCGGGTGGAAACACTGAAGCTTTCTTT; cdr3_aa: CATSAPGGNTEAFF
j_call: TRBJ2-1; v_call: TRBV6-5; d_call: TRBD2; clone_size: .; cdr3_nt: TGTGCCAGCAGTTGGGGCGGGGGGGCTGATGAGCAGTTCTTC; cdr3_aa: CASSWGGGADEQFF
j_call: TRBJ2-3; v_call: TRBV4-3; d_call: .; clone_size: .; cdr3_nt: TGCGCCAGCAGCCAAGATTCCGGTTATCGCACAGATACGCAGTATTTT; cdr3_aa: CASSQDSGYRTDTQYF
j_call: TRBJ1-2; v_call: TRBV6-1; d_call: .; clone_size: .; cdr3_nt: TGTGCCAGCAGCGAATATGCCTTCGGTGGCTACACCTTC; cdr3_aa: CASSEYAFGGYTF
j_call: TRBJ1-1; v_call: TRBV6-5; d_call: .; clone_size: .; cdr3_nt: TGTGCCAGCAGAGTCGTGGAGATGAACACTGAAGCTTTCTTT; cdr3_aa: CASRVVEMNTEAFF
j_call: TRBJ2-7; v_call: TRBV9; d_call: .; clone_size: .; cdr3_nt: TGTGCCAGCAGCGTAGCCTCCTCGGACAGCTACGAGCAGTACTTC; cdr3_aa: CASSVASSDSYEQYF
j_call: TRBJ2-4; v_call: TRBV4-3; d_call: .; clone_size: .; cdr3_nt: TGCGCCAGCAGCCAAGATCCTCAGGGGCCCCTGGCCGACATTCAGTACTTC; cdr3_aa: CASSQDPQGPLADIQYF
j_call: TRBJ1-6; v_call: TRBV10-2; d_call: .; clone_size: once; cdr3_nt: TGCGCCAGCAGTGTGGGCAGCCCCTATAATTCACCCCTCCACTTT; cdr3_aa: CASSVGSPYNSPLHF
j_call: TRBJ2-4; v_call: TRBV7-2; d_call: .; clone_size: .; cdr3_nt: TGTGCCAGCAGCTCCGGGATGGCCAAAAACATTCAGTACTTC; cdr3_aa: CASSSGMAKNIQYF
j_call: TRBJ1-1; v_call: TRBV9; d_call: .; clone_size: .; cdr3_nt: TGTGCCAGCAGCGTGCAACAGCAGAACACTGAAGCTTTCTTT; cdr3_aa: CASSVQQQNTEAFF
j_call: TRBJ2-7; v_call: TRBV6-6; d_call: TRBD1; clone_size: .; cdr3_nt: TGTGCCAGCAGTTCTGGGACAGGGGTTCTTGGGCAGTACTTC; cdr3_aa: CASSSGTGVLGQYF